What follows are 22 T cell receptor beta chains derived from one specimen sequenced in a study. TCRdb re-analysed the RT-PCR reads in MiXCR, keeping a single row per CDR3 protein. The sample gives about 680,000 distinct CDR3 sequences, over 12% of which show up once; about 3.9% is in the top ten. Material: memory CD4+ T cells from blood. Receptors originate from a female donor in good health, serving as a healthy control.

This clonotype showed up just a few times. V gene TRBV5-1 combines with J gene TRBJ1-1, with D tentatively TRBD1 (5 bases). The CDR3 totals 15 residues. Trimming shortened V by 7 bases and J by 6 bases, and 22 bases separated the two germline ends. Germline values: CDR1 SGHRS, CDR2 YFSETQ. The CDR3 spells CASAEGGRVNAEAFF. In DNA form, the CDR3 reads TGCGCCAGCGCCGAGGGAGGCAGGGTGAATGCTGAAGCTTTCTTT.

The V call is TRBV5-1, the J call TRBJ2-6, with D tentatively TRBD1 (5 bases). V lost 0 bases, J lost 7 bases, and 11 bases lay in between. The CDR3 is made up of 15 amino acids. Germline V CDR1 and CDR2: SGHRS, YFSETQ. This CDR3 reads CASSLEGVEANVLTF. The CDR3 DNA reads as TGCGCCAGCAGCTTGGAAGGGGTTGAAGCCAACGTCCTGACTTTC.

The chain uses TRBV27 and TRBJ1-1, with D uncertain. This CDR3 is built from 14 residues. The V gene lost 7 bases and the J gene lost 4 bases, with 16 bases spanning the gap. The germline gives CDR1 MNHEY, CDR2 SMNVEV (reference sequence). CDR3 DNA sequence: TGTGCCAGCACATCTGGGAGAACCTCCACTGAAGCTTTCTTT. Translated, it gives CASTSGRTSTEAFF.

The rearrangement uses TRBV20-1 and TRBJ1-2, with D possibly TRBD1 on 6 matching bases. This CDR3 spans 14 amino acids. CDR1 and CDR2 (germline): DFQATT, SNEGSKA (reference sequence). Trimming stripped 2 bases from V and 3 bases from J, with 13 bases between. Here the CDR3 reads CSARFAGADYGYTF. The DNA of the CDR3 is TGCAGTGCTAGATTCGCGGGGGCGGACTATGGCTACACCTTC.

This sequence joins TRBV7-8 and TRBJ2-3, with D hard to call. This CDR3 is built from 11 residues. CDR1 SGHVS and CDR2 FQNEAQ come from the germline V gene. The V gene lost 3 bases and the J gene lost 7 bases, with 5 bases spanning the gap. CDR3 sequence: CASSFHNTQYF. Written as DNA, the CDR3 is TGTGCCAGCAGCTTTCATAATACGCAGTATTTT. Using reference TRBV7-8 and TRBJ2-3 for the parts outside the CDR3, the full variable domain is GAGVSQSPRYKVAKRGQDVALRCDPISGHVSLFWYQQALGQGPEFLTYFQNEAQLDKSGLPSDRFFAERPEGSVSTLKIQRTQQEDSAVYLCASSFHNTQYFGPGTRLTVL.

This clonotype was recorded a few times. The V and J genes are TRBV6-6 and TRBJ2-7; TRBD2 matches at 7 bases. The CDR3 consists of 14 residues. Germline trimming cut 2 bases from V and 2 bases from J; bases unmatched to any gene: 3. CDR1 and CDR2 from the germline V gene are MNHNY and SVGAGI (reference sequence). CDR3 DNA sequence: TGTGCCAGCAGTTACGACGGGGGGACCTACGAGCAGTACTTC. Translated: CASSYDGGTYEQYF.

This clonotype was counted between two and nine times. CDR3 sequence: CSAADLGQTYEQYF. CDR3 nucleotides: TGCAGTGCTGCGGATTTGGGACAGACCTACGAGCAGTACTTC. The genes are TRBV20-1 and TRBJ2-7; TRBD1 aligns across 7 bases. Germline CDR1 and CDR2: DFQATT and SNEGSKA (reference sequence). CDR3 length: 14 amino acids. The V segment lost 5 bases and the J segment 2 bases; nucleotides outside the gene matches: 9.

This clonotype was recorded many times. The chain carries TRBV10-3 and TRBJ2-3; the D is unclear. V lost 3 bases to trimming and J lost 10 bases, with 8 bases between them. Germline assignment: CDR1 ENHRY and CDR2 SYGVKD. This CDR3 is 11 amino acids long. In DNA form, the CDR3 reads TGTGCCATCAGTGATGGTCTTTCGCAGTATTTT. Its translation: CAISDGLSQYF.

This clonotype was seen a few times. The chain is built from TRBV18 and TRBJ2-7, with D tentatively TRBD1 (5 bases). Looked up from germline, CDR1 is KGHSH and CDR2 is LQKENI. This CDR3 has 13 residues. V shed 3 bases and J shed 3 bases, with 9 bases lying between them. The CDR3: CASSPSQGYEQYF. The CDR3 coding sequence is TGTGCCAGCTCACCGTCTCAGGGCTACGAGCAGTACTTC.

This clonotype was recorded at least ten times. The chain links TRBV29-1 to TRBJ2-1, with 9 bases that match TRBD2. Trimming at V came to 5 bases and at J to 3 bases, leaving 14 bases not matched to a gene. The CDR3 contains 17 residues. Germline V CDR1 and CDR2: SQVTM, ANQGSEA. Here the CDR3 reads CSVPRSELAGIYNEQFF. The CDR3 coding sequence is TGCAGCGTTCCAAGAAGCGAACTAGCGGGTATCTACAATGAGCAGTTCTTC.

This clonotype has a handful of counts. V is TRBV12-3 or TRBV12-4 and J is TRBJ2-1; TRBD1 agrees at 9 bases. After removal of 3 bases from V and 3 bases from J, the junction contained 15 bases not matched to a gene. The CDR3 sequence is 19 residues long. The DNA of the CDR3 is TGTGCCAGCAGTTTTCTCACTTCGCCGGGACAGGGTATCTACAATGAGCAGTTCTTC. It encodes CASSFLTSPGQGIYNEQFF.

This clonotype was counted at least ten times. V usage is TRBV7-2 and J usage is TRBJ1-2; 10 bases line up with TRBD1. CDR1 and CDR2 from the germline V gene are SGHTA and FQGNSA. V lost 7 bases, J lost 6 bases, and 5 bases stayed unmatched. The length of the CDR3 is 13 residues. The CDR3 spells CASIQGTGDGYTF. CDR3 nucleotide sequence: TGTGCCAGCATTCAAGGGACAGGGGATGGCTACACCTTC.

In its sample, this clonotype was seen many times. The gene calls are TRBV27 and TRBJ2-1, with 9 positions matching TRBD2. This CDR3 is 15 amino acids long. V dropped 6 bases and J dropped 10; count of bases not matched to a gene: 13. Germline V gene data show CDR1 as MNHEY and CDR2 as SMNVEV (reference sequence). The CDR3 DNA reads TGTGCCAGCAGGAGGGGAAGCGGGGGGCTGTGGGAGCAGTTCTTC. This sequence encodes CASRRGSGGLWEQFF.

The CDR3 DNA reads TGCAGTGCTAGAGATGACAGTTTGTGGCAGTACTTC. This codes for CSARDDSLWQYF. The chain couples TRBV20-1 to TRBJ2-7, with D perhaps TRBD1 (5 bases). The V gene lost 0 bases and the J gene lost 9 bases, with 12 bases spanning the gap. The germline gives CDR1 DFQATT, CDR2 SNEGSKA (reference sequence). The CDR3 covers 12 residues.

This clonotype came up many times. The chain couples TRBV6-1 to TRBJ1-5, with D perhaps matching TRBD1 (6 bases). Trimming took 6 bases from V and 0 from J, leaving 18 bases between them. CDR1 is MNHNS and CDR2 is SASEGT in the germline V gene. The CDR3 loop spans 17 amino acids. CDR3 residues: CASSGRQAEYSNQPQHF. The CDR3 region has the DNA TGTGCCAGCAGCGGTCGACAGGCTGAATATAGCAATCAGCCCCAGCATTTT.

The chain joins TRBV7-2 to TRBJ2-7, with 15 bases that match TRBD2. V shed 7 bases, J shed 0 bases, and the junction held 13 bases outside the gene matches. The CDR3 extends over 19 amino acids. Germline CDR1 and CDR2: SGHTA and FQGNSA. For the CDR3, the DNA is TGTGCCAGCACCTTCCGGACTAGCGGGAGGGCCGGGAGCTCCTACGAGCAGTACTTC. The encoded protein is CASTFRTSGRAGSSYEQYF.

This clonotype occurred many times. J is TRBJ2-1 and V is TRBV20-1; D may be TRBD2 (5 bases). Germline-derived CDR1 and CDR2 are DFQATT and SNEGSKA (reference sequence). Trimming took off 6 bases at V and 6 bases at J, with 18 bases between the two ends. This CDR3 comprises 14 residues. Here the CDR3 DNA reads TGCAGTGCCCCTACGGAGGTGTACTTCAATGAGCAGTTCTTC. Translated: CSAPTEVYFNEQFF.

The chain couples TRBV27 to TRBJ1-3; a weak D match, TRBD1 (6 bases). Germline-derived CDR1 and CDR2 are MNHEY and SMNVEV (reference sequence). The CDR3 extends over 13 amino acids. V was trimmed by 6 bases and J by 3 bases, leaving 9 bases between them. The CDR3 DNA is TGTGCCAGCAGCCAGGGGATTGGAAACACCATATATTTT. Its protein product is CASSQGIGNTIYF.

This sequence joins TRBV5-1 and TRBJ2-3; tentative D call: TRBD1 (6 bases). The CDR3 covers 15 residues. V gave up 3 bases and J gave up 5 bases, with 16 bases separating them. Germline CDR1 and CDR2: SGHRS and YFSETQ. The CDR3 spells CASSSGLTGQDTQYF. In nucleotides, the CDR3 is TGCGCCAGCAGCTCTGGATTGACAGGCCAAGATACGCAGTATTTT. The whole variable domain, remainder taken from reference TRBV5-1 and TRBJ2-3, is KAGVTQTPRYLIKTRGQQVTLSCSPISGHRSVSWYQQTPGQGLQFLFEYFSETQRNKGNFPGRFSGRQFSNSRSEMNVSTLELGDSALYLCASSSGLTGQDTQYFGPGTRLTVL.

This clonotype turned up a few times. CDR3 sequence (DNA): TGCGCCAGCAGCTTCGAACAGACAGGTGTTGGTGAGCAGTTCTTC. As protein: CASSFEQTGVGEQFF. The J gene is TRBJ2-1, the V gene TRBV5-1; D is perhaps TRBD1 (6 bases). Trimming cost V 2 bases and J 9 bases, with 18 bases left between them. There are 15 residues in the CDR3. In germline, CDR1 is SGHRS, CDR2 YFSETQ.

This chain joins TRBV20-1 and TRBJ1-2, with 10 bases identical to TRBD1. Germline V gene data show CDR1 as DFQATT and CDR2 as SNEGSKA (reference sequence). The CDR3 has 14 residues. CDR3 in DNA: TGCAGCCCGGGACAGGGGATCCCGGATGGCGGCTACACCTTC. Its protein product is CSPGQGIPDGGYTF.

This chain links TRBV7-2 with TRBJ2-1; no firm D call. CDR1 SGHTA and CDR2 FQGNSA come from the germline V gene. The V and J ends lost 5 bases and 0 bases respectively, with 11 bases between them. The CDR3 is 15 residues long. The CDR3 region is CASSLDQSSYNEQFF. CDR3 coding DNA: TGTGCCAGCAGCCTAGATCAGAGCTCCTACAATGAGCAGTTCTTC.